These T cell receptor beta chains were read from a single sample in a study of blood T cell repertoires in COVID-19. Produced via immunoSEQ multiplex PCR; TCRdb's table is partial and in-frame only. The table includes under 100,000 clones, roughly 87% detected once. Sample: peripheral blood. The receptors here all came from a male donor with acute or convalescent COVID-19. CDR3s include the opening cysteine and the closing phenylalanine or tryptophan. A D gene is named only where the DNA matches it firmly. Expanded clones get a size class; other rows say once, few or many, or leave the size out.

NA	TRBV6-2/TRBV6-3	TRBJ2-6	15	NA	CASSADPAGANVLTF	TGTGCCAGCAGTGCGGATCCCGCTGGGGCCAACGTCCTGACTTTC
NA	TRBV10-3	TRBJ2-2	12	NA	CAIRWSTGELFF	TGTGCCATCAGATGGAGCACCGGGGAGCTGTTTTTT
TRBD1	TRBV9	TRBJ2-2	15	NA	CASSVSGQVTGELFF	TGTGCCAGCAGCGTCTCCGGACAGGTGACCGGGGAGCTGTTTTTT
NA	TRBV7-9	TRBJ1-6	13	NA	CASSLEREQALHF	TGTGCCAGCAGCTTAGAGCGGGAGCAGGCCCTCCACTTT
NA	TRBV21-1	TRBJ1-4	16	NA	CASIPGRPRTNEKLFF	TGTGCCAGCATCCCCGGCAGGCCACGGACTAATGAAAAACTGTTTTTT
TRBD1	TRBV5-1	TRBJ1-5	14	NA	CASSFEGANQPQHF	TGCGCCAGCAGCTTCGAGGGGGCGAATCAGCCCCAGCATTTT
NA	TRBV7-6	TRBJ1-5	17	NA	CASSLGVAAGMGQPQHF	TGTGCCAGCAGCTTAGGAGTGGCGGCAGGGATGGGTCAGCCCCAGCATTTT
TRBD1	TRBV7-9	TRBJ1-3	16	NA	CASSLPRQGSGNTIYF	TGTGCCAGCAGCTTACCCCGACAGGGCTCTGGAAACACCATATATTTT
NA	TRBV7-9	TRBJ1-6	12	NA	CAGMTGERDLHF	TGTGCCGGGATGACGGGGGAGAGGGACCTCCACTTT
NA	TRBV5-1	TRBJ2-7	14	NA	CASSAGQIFPQQYF	TGCGCCAGCAGTGCCGGACAGATTTTCCCGCAGCAGTACTTC
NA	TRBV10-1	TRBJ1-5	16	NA	CASSESCGAQNQPQHF	TGCGCCAGCAGTGAGTCATGCGGGGCCCAGAATCAGCCCCAGCATTTT
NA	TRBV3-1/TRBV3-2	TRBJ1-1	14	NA	CASSRDTANTEAFF	TGTGCCAGCAGCCGGGACACTGCGAACACTGAAGCTTTCTTT
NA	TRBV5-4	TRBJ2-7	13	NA	CASSLPPSYEQYF	TGTGCCAGCAGCTTGCCCCCATCCTACGAGCAGTACTTC
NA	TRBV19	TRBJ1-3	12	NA	CASSTRGNTIYF	TGTGCCAGTAGTACTCGGGGAAACACCATATATTTT
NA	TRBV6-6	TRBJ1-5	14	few	CTTGGGSEVQPQHF	TGCACAACCGGCGGGGGGAGTGAGGTCCAGCCCCAGCATTTT
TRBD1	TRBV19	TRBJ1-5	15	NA	CASSIRTGGNQPQHF	TGTGCCAGTAGTATCCGGACAGGGGGCAATCAGCCCCAGCATTTT
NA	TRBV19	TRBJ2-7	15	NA	CASSPDRKGTYEQYF	TGTGCCAGTAGCCCCGACAGAAAGGGGACCTACGAGCAGTACTTC
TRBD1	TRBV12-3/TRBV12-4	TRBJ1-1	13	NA	CASRLQGARGAFF	TGTGCCAGCAGACTACAGGGGGCGCGTGGAGCTTTCTTT
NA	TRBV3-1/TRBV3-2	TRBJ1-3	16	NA	CASSQVQGSSGNTIYF	TGTGCCAGCAGCCAAGTTCAGGGCAGCTCTGGAAACACCATATATTTT
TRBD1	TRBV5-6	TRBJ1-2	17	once	CASSPAVPGQGEYGYTF	TGTGCCAGCAGCCCGGCTGTCCCGGGACAGGGGGAGTATGGCTACACCTTC
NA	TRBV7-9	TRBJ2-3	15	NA	CASSLGDSPTDTQYF	TGTGCCAGCAGCTTAGGTGACAGCCCCACAGATACGCAGTATTTT
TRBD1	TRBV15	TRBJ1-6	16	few	CATSRAPGTGSTPLHF	TGTGCCACCAGCAGAGCCCCCGGGACAGGGAGTACACCCCTCCACTTT
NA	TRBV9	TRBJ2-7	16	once	CASSVTGGAPTYEQYF	TGTGCCAGCAGCGTAACAGGGGGGGCGCCGACCTACGAGCAGTACTTC
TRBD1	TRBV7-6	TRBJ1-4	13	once	CASSLIRGEKLFF	TGTGCCAGCAGCCTTATCAGGGGGGAAAAACTGTTTTTT
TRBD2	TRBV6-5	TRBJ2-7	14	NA	CASSTSGLFYEQYF	TGTGCCAGCAGCACTAGCGGCCTTTTCTACGAGCAGTACTTC
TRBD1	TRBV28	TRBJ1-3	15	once	CASNIGDRSGNTIYF	TGTGCCAGCAACATTGGGGACAGGTCTGGAAACACCATATATTTT
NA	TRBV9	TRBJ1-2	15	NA	CASSAPRGMDYGYTF	TGTGCCAGCAGCGCCCCCCGGGGAATGGACTATGGCTACACCTTC
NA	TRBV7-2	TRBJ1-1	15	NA	CASSRDPQGMAEAFF	TGTGCCAGCAGCCGTGACCCACAGGGTATGGCTGAAGCTTTCTTT
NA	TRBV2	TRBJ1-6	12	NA	CARTGSNSPLHF	TGTGCCAGGACAGGATCGAATTCACCCCTCCACTTT
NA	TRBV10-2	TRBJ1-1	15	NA	CASSDRGVISTEAFF	TGCGCCAGCAGTGACAGGGGTGTGATTAGCACTGAAGCTTTCTTT
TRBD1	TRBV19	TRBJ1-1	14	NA	CASSLGQRNTEAFF	TGTGCCAGTAGTTTGGGACAGAGGAACACTGAAGCTTTCTTT
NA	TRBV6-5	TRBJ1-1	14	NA	CASSTKWGITEAFF	TGTGCCAGCAGTACTAAGTGGGGCATAACTGAAGCTTTCTTT
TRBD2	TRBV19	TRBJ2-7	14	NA	CASSIVPGRGEQYF	TGTGCCAGTAGTATAGTGCCAGGGAGGGGCGAGCAGTACTTC
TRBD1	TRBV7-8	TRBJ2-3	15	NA	CASSTGTGEVDTQYF	TGTGCCAGCAGCACCGGGACAGGGGAGGTAGATACGCAGTATTTT
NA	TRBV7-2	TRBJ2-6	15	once	CASSPYLAGANVLTF	TGTGCCAGCAGCCCGTATCTAGCCGGGGCCAACGTCCTGACTTTC
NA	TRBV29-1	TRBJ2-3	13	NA	CSVDHRGTDTQYF	TGCAGCGTTGACCACAGGGGCACAGATACGCAGTATTTT
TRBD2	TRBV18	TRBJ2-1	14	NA	CASSGTSGDNEQFF	TGTGCCAGCTCGGGGACTAGCGGGGACAATGAGCAGTTCTTC
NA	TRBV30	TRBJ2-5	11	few	CAWSGEVAQYF	TGTGCCTGGAGTGGCGAGGTGGCCCAGTACTTC
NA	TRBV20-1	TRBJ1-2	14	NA	CSASGDNANYGYTF	TGCAGTGCTAGTGGGGACAACGCTAACTATGGCTACACCTTC
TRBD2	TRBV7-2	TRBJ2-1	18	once	CASSLGVSGASSYNEQFF	TGTGCCAGCAGCTTAGGGGTTAGCGGGGCGAGCTCCTACAATGAGCAGTTCTTC
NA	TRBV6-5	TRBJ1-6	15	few	CASSRQAPRNSPLHF	TGTGCCAGCAGTCGACAGGCCCCCCGCAACTCACCCCTCCACTTT
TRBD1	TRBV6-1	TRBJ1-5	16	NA	CASSGTGAYSNQPQHF	TGTGCCAGCAGTGGGACAGGGGCATATAGCAATCAGCCCCAGCATTTT
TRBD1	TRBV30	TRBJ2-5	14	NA	CAWNQAGGAETQYF	TGTGCCTGGAACCAAGCAGGGGGCGCGGAGACCCAGTACTTC
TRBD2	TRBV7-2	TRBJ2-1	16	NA	CASSLSGGGIYNEQFF	TGTGCCAGCAGCCTTAGCGGGGGGGGTATCTACAATGAGCAGTTCTTC
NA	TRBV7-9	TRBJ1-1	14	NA	CASSRNGGLTEAFF	TGTGCCAGCAGCCGCAACGGGGGGCTAACTGAAGCTTTCTTT
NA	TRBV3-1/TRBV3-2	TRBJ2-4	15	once	CASSRRTDNKNIQYF	TGTGCCAGCAGCCGGAGGACAGACAACAAAAACATTCAGTACTTC
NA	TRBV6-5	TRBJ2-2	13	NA	CASSTVASGELFF	TGTGCCAGCAGTACAGTAGCGTCGGGGGAGCTGTTTTTT
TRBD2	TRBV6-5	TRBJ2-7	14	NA	CASRTGGSRYEQYF	TGTGCCAGCAGGACGGGGGGGTCCCGCTACGAGCAGTACTTC
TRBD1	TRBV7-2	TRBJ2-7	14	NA	CASSPGTGPYEQYF	TGTGCCAGCAGCCCCGGGACAGGGCCCTACGAGCAGTACTTC
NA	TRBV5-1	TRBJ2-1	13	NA	CASSWTGDNEQFF	TGCGCCAGCAGCTGGACGGGGGACAATGAGCAGTTCTTC